Below, 5 T cell receptor beta chains from the same sample are listed, as sequenced in a study of identical twins. TCRdb independently ran MiXCR on the 5' RACE reads; one entry per CDR3 protein. The sample lists hundreds of thousands of distinct CDR3 sequences; approximately 22% were seen once. This same sample was also taken into another study, of T cells expressing NK-cell markers.

Sequencing input: PBMCs. These receptors all stem from a woman aged 18-29 years in good health.

This clonotype showed up just a few times. The chain uses TRBV6-2 or TRBV6-3 and TRBJ1-1; TRBD1 matches 7 bases. The CDR3 length is 14 residues. The trim removed 6 bases at V and 4 bases at J, leaving 8 bases unmatched. Germline V lookup: CDR1 MNHEY, CDR2 SVGEGT. DNA for the CDR3: TGTGCCAGCAGCCCTTACGCAGGGGGCACTGAAGCTTTCTTT. Protein: CASSPYAGGTEAFF.

The V call is TRBV6-1, the J call TRBJ2-6; D unclear. Germline CDR1 is MNHNS and CDR2 is SASEGT. The V gene lost 5 bases and the J gene lost 0 bases, with 11 bases spanning the gap. The CDR3 spans 16 residues. The CDR3: CASSPSVGSGANVLTF. In DNA form, the CDR3 reads TGTGCCAGCAGTCCATCGGTGGGCTCTGGGGCCAACGTCCTGACTTTC.

This chain uses TRBV20-1 with TRBJ2-5; D not certain. Germline loops: CDR1 DFQATT, CDR2 SNEGSKA (reference sequence). The CDR3 runs to 12 residues. Deletions cut 6 bases from V and 5 bases from J, with 13 bases between. The CDR3 nucleotides read TGCAGTGCGAAGTCTAGGGTTGAGACCCAGTACTTC. Its translation: CSAKSRVETQYF.

The chain employs TRBV7-3 and TRBJ2-3; tentative D call: TRBD2 (5 bases). The length of the CDR3 is 16 residues. V was clipped by 1 base and J by 0 bases, with 11 bases between them. Germline values: CDR1 SGHTA, CDR2 FQGTGA. The CDR3 reads CASSLKERSSTDTQYF. CDR3 in DNA: TGTGCCAGCAGCTTAAAGGAGCGGTCCAGCACAGATACGCAGTATTTT.

A few counts support this clonotype. The gene calls are TRBV4-3 and TRBJ2-1; 9 bases are shared with TRBD1. The V and J ends lost 2 bases and 1 base, in that order; junction bases with no gene match: 3. The CDR3 has 16 amino acids. In germline, CDR1 is LGHNA, CDR2 YSLEER. The chain's CDR3 is CASSQRGTGSYNEQFF. CDR3 DNA sequence: TGCGCCAGCAGCCAAAGGGGGACAGGGTCCTACAATGAGCAGTTCTTC.